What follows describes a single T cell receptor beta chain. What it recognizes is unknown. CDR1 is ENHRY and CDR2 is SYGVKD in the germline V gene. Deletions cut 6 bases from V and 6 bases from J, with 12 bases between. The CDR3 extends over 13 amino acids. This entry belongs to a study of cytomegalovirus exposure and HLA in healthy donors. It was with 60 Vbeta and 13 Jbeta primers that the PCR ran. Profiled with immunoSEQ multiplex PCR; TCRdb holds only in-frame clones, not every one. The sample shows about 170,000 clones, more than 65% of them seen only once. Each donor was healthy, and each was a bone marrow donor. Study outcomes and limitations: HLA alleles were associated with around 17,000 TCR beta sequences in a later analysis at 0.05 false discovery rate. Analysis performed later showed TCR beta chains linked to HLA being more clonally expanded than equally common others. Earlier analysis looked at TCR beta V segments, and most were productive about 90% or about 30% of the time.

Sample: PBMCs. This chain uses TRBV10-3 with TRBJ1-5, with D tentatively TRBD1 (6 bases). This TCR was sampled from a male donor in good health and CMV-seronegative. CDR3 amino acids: CAIRRQAGQPQHF. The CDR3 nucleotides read TGTGCCATCAGACGACAGGCTGGTCAGCCCCAGCATTTT.